The next 20 T cell receptor beta chains were all read from a single sample in a study of T cell repertoires in cytomegalovirus infection. MiXCR was run by TCRdb on the reads, yielding one entry per CDR3 protein. This sample has 150,000 to 200,000 distinct CDR3 sequences, with less than 25% found just once. No antigens are known for them. The source was CD8+ T cells from cultured PBMCs, collected from culture after CMV antigen stimulation. These receptors came from a human donor in good health (CMV status not recorded). Some clones in this sample may be carry-over from other donors' samples.

There are a few counts of this clonotype. J is TRBJ1-1 and V is TRBV13; 8 nucleotides align to TRBD1. After removal of 4 bases from V and 4 bases from J, the junction contained 11 bases not matched to a gene. Per the germline V gene, CDR1 is PRHDT and CDR2 is FYEKMQ (reference sequence). The length of the CDR3 is 16 residues. DNA of the CDR3: TGTGCCAGCAGCTCCGATTTGGACAGGGCGAGCACTGAAGCTTTCTTT. It encodes CASSSDLDRASTEAFF.

This clonotype was detected a few times. V usage is TRBV4-3 and J usage is TRBJ1-5; D might be TRBD1 (5 bases). Germline V gene lookup returns CDR1 LGHNA and CDR2 YSLEER. The CDR3 sequence is 15 residues long. With 1 base removed from V and 5 bases from J, the gap between germline ends came to 12 bases. The CDR3, as DNA: TGCGCCAGCAGCCAAGTAAGGGGCCGGGATCAGCCCCAGCATTTT. This gives the protein CASSQVRGRDQPQHF.

J is TRBJ1-3 and V is TRBV20-1; D is undetermined. CDR3 size: 14 residues. V was clipped by 6 bases and J by 0 bases, with 12 bases between them. Looked up from germline, CDR1 is DFQATT and CDR2 is SNEGSKA (reference sequence). Written as DNA, the CDR3 is TGCAGTGCCGTAGGCTACCTCTCTGGAAACACCATATATTTT. Its protein is CSAVGYLSGNTIYF.

The genes are TRBV7-6 and TRBJ1-1; tentative D call: TRBD1 (5 bases). Trimming removed 3 bases at V and 3 bases at J, with 20 bases between. The CDR3 loop spans 17 amino acids. Looked up from germline, CDR1 is SGHVS and CDR2 is FNYEAQ. CDR3 sequence reads: CASSLTIGPSGDTEAFF. DNA for the CDR3: TGTGCCAGCAGCTTGACCATTGGGCCCTCGGGGGACACTGAAGCTTTCTTT.

The V and J genes are TRBV29-1 and TRBJ2-1; the match to TRBD2 covers 9 bases. The V segment lost 7 bases and the J segment 9 bases; nucleotides outside the gene matches: 4. This CDR3 has 11 residues. Germline V lookup: CDR1 SQVTM, CDR2 ANQGSEA. The CDR3: CSGRTSAEQFF. As DNA, the CDR3 is TGCAGCGGTAGGACTAGCGCTGAGCAGTTCTTC.

This clonotype was recorded once. Here the CDR3 omits its conserved ending phenylalanine or tryptophan, so a read error is the likely source. The V call is TRBV12-3 or TRBV12-4, the J call TRBJ2-7, with 9 bases identical to TRBD1. After removal of 6 bases from V and 4 bases from J, the junction contained 7 bases not matched to a gene. The CDR3 loop spans 14 amino acids. In DNA form, the CDR3 reads TGTGCCAGCAGCCACGGACAGGGGAGGTACGAGCAGTACTGC. It encodes CASSHGQGRYEQYC.

This clonotype was counted between two and nine times. The V gene is TRBV4-3, the J gene TRBJ2-3, with 8 nucleotides matching TRBD1. The V gene's germline CDR1 is LGHNA and CDR2 YSLEER. This CDR3 contains 16 residues. After removal of 2 bases from V and 2 bases from J, the junction contained 6 bases not matched to a gene. This chain's CDR3 is CASSQKWTGITDTQYF. CDR3 nucleotides: TGCGCCAGCAGCCAAAAATGGACAGGGATCACAGATACGCAGTATTTT.

This clonotype has a handful of counts. The rearrangement uses TRBV27 and TRBJ1-1; no definite D call. Per germline, CDR1 MNHEY and CDR2 SMNVEV (reference sequence). Between the trimmed V and J ends, which lost 3 bases and 8 bases, there was a span of 10 bases. The CDR3 loop spans 12 amino acids. The CDR3 protein is CASSFSGREAFF. The CDR3, as DNA: TGTGCCAGCAGTTTTTCGGGGAGAGAAGCTTTCTTT.

The CDR3 loop is CASSLLQGPQGTEAFF. The CDR3 DNA reads TGTGCCAGCAGCTTACTTCAGGGCCCTCAGGGGACTGAAGCTTTCTTT. The chain carries TRBV7-6 and TRBJ1-1, with a tentative D call TRBD1 (6 bases). CDR3 length equals 16 residues. V shed 2 bases and J shed 5 bases, with 18 bases lying between them. The germline gives CDR1 SGHVS, CDR2 FNYEAQ.

This chain joins TRBV19 and TRBJ1-1, with D tentatively TRBD1 (5 bases). This CDR3 comprises 15 residues. The V end lost 1 base, the J end lost 2 bases, and 11 bases lay between the germline ends. Germline V CDR1 and CDR2: LNHDA, SQIVND (reference sequence). CDR3 residues: CASSIGGESNTEAFF. The CDR3 nucleotides are TGTGCCAGTAGTATAGGGGGCGAGTCTAACACTGAAGCTTTCTTT.

CDR3 bases: TGTGCCATCAGTGACCAGGGTGCAAATCAGCCCCAGCATTTT. Translated, it gives CAISDQGANQPQHF. This chain links TRBV10-3 with TRBJ1-5; a possible D gene is TRBD1 (5 bases). V was trimmed by 3 bases and J by 4 bases, leaving 10 bases between them. The CDR3 runs 14 residues. In germline, CDR1 is ENHRY, CDR2 SYGVKD.

This clonotype occurred a few times. This sequence joins TRBV4-1 and TRBJ2-1; D is possibly TRBD1 or TRBD2 (5 bases each). The V end was cut by 2 bases, the J end by 4 bases, with 9 bases between. The CDR3 sequence is 14 residues long. Germline CDR1 reads MGHRA; CDR2 reads YSYEKL. In DNA form, the CDR3 reads TGCGCCAGCAGCCAAAATGAGGGGTACAATGAGCAGTTCTTC. Its protein product is CASSQNEGYNEQFF.

There are a few counts of this clonotype. The rearrangement links TRBV27 to TRBJ1-6; no reliable D call. Germline V gene data show CDR1 as MNHEY and CDR2 as SMNVEV (reference sequence). The CDR3 covers 14 residues. V lost 6 bases and J 7 bases, leaving 13 bases between the germline ends. The CDR3 region has the DNA TGTGCCAGCAGATCCAAGGAGTACAATTCACCCCTCCACTTT. Its translation: CASRSKEYNSPLHF.

This clonotype has just a few counts. The V and J genes are TRBV6-1 and TRBJ1-1; D is undetermined. The CDR3 has 15 residues. Germline V lookup: CDR1 MNHNS, CDR2 SASEGT. Trimming shortened V by 2 bases and J by 2 bases, and 12 bases separated the two germline ends. CDR3 protein: CASSEKGGENTEAFF. In DNA, the CDR3 is TGTGCCAGCAGTGAAAAGGGTGGCGAAAACACTGAAGCTTTCTTT.

V and J are TRBV7-2 and TRBJ2-1; 7 positions match TRBD2. The CDR3 contains 17 residues. CDR1 and CDR2 (germline): SGHTA, FQGNSA. V shed 5 bases and J 5 bases; nucleotides not matched to a gene: 15. In nucleotides, the CDR3 is TGTGCCAGCAGCCCCCGGTCGTCGGGGGGTCAAGACAATGAGCAGTTCTTC. Translating gives CASSPRSSGGQDNEQFF.

The V gene is TRBV5-4, the J gene TRBJ1-4; D ambiguous. V was cut by 5 bases and J by 4 bases, with 3 bases left in between. This CDR3 is built from 11 residues. The germline V gene encodes CDR1 SGHNT and CDR2 YYREEE (reference sequence). The CDR3 nucleotides are TGTGCCAGCAGACTTAATGAAAAACTGTTTTTT. Amino acid sequence: CASRLNEKLFF.

CDR3 nucleotides: TGTGCCAGCAGTCCATTTAGGGGCCTGGGGGGGAACTATGGCTACACCTTC. It encodes CASSPFRGLGGNYGYTF. The gene calls are TRBV12-3 or TRBV12-4 and TRBJ1-2; D might be TRBD1 (5 bases). The V end was cut by 5 bases, the J end by 2 bases, with 21 bases between. The CDR3 is 17 residues long.

This clonotype has more than one count but fewer than ten. The V gene is TRBV7-2, the J gene TRBJ1-2; D remains ambiguous. The CDR3 totals 13 residues. V lost 10 bases and J lost 5, with 17 bases in between. Germline CDR1 SGHTA, CDR2 FQGNSA. The CDR3 sequence is CAIESGDRYGYTF. In DNA form, the CDR3 reads TGTGCCATCGAAAGTGGGGATCGGTATGGCTACACCTTC. The variable domain in full, completed from reference TRBV7-2 and TRBJ1-2, reads GAGVSQSPSNKVTEKGKDVELRCDPISGHTALYWYRQSLGQGLEFLIYFQGNSAPDKSGLPSDRFSAERTGGSVSTLTIQRTQQEDSAVYLCAIESGDRYGYTFGSGTRLTVV.

This chain links TRBV20-1 with TRBJ1-1; maybe TRBD1 (6 bases). The CDR3 spans 13 residues. The ends were cut back, 7 bases at V and 0 bases at J, with 12 bases in the middle. Looked up from germline, CDR1 is DFQATT and CDR2 is SNEGSKA (reference sequence). Here the CDR3 DNA reads TGCAGTGTACCCACAGGGCTGAACACTGAAGCTTTCTTT. This sequence encodes CSVPTGLNTEAFF.

The chain joins TRBV7-6 to TRBJ1-6; D unresolved. This CDR3 contains 17 residues. Germline loops: CDR1 SGHVS, CDR2 FNYEAQ. The V end lost 4 bases, the J end lost 6 bases, and 19 bases lay between the germline ends. CDR3 in amino acids: CASSSRITSHPNSPLHF. In DNA, the CDR3 is TGTGCCAGCAGCTCACGAATTACATCCCATCCTAATTCACCCCTCCACTTT.